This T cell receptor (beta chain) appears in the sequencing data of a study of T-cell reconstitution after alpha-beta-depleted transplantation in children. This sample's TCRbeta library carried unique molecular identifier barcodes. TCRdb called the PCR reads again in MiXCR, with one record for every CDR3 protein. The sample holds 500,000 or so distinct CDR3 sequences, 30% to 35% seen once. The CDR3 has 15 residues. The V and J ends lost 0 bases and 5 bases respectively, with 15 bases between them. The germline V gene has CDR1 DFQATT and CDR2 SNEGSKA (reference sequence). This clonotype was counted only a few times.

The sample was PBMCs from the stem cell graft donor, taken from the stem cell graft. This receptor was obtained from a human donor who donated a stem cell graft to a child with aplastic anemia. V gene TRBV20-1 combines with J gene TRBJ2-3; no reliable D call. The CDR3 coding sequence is TGCAGTGCTAGAGATCATGCAGGCCGCGGAGATACGCAGTATTTT. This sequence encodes CSARDHAGRGDTQYF.